The rows below give T cell receptor beta chains drawn from one sample of a study of shared clonotypes between healthy human individuals. The method was immunoSEQ multiplex PCR; TCRdb's version includes in-frame clones alone and lacks a portion of them. The profile shows some 1 million clones, about 77% of them singletons. The sample was memory CD4+ T cells sorted from blood. These receptors originate from a man aged 18 to 30 in good health. CDR3s include the opening cysteine and the closing phenylalanine or tryptophan. A D gene is named only where the DNA matches it firmly. For some rows the clone size is stated as once, few or many, or as a class when expanded; others skip it.

>TRBV28|TRBJ1-2|once|-
TGTGCCAGCAGTTTGGTCGTCGGGGGAGGCTACACCTTC
CASSLVVGGGYTF
>TRBV4-2|TRBJ2-7|-|-
TGTGCCAGCAGCCAAAAATTTGGGGACACTACCTACGAGCAGTACTTC
CASSQKFGDTTYEQYF
>TRBV5-1|TRBJ2-6|-|-
TGCGCCAGCAGCCAGACAGTCTCTGGGGCCAACGTCCTGACTTTC
CASSQTVSGANVLTF
>TRBV19|TRBJ1-1|-|TRBD1
TGTGCCAGTAGGGCGGACAGGGTTGCGATCACTGAAGCTTTCTTT
CASRADRVAITEAFF
>TRBV29-1|TRBJ1-3|-|TRBD1
TGCAGCGTGTCGGGACAGAGCTCTGGAAACACCATATATTTT
CSVSGQSSGNTIYF
>TRBV30|TRBJ2-5|-|TRBD1
TGTGCCTGGAGTGTAGGGTCCGGGACAGGGGAAGAGACCCAGTACTTC
CAWSVGSGTGEETQYF
>TRBV19|TRBJ2-3|-|-
TGTGCCAGTAAGGGCGGGGCAGAGGATACGCAGTATTTT
CASKGGAEDTQYF
>TRBV27|TRBJ2-5|-|TRBD2
TGTGCCAGCAGAAGTAGCGGGGGACAAGAGACCCAGTACTTC
CASRSSGGQETQYF
>TRBV19|TRBJ1-4|-|-
TGTGCCAGTAGTATAGTGTCTGGGGAAAATGAAAAACTGTTTTTT
CASSIVSGENEKLFF
>TRBV6-6|TRBJ2-4|many|TRBD1
TGTGCCAGCAGTGCCCGTGGGCAGGGGGCTAACATTCAGTACTTC
CASSARGQGANIQYF
>TRBV29-1|TRBJ1-1|few|-
TGCAGCGTTGCGAGGAGTACCAGGAACACTGAAGCTTTCTTT
CSVARSTRNTEAFF
>TRBV6-6|TRBJ1-1|few|TRBD1
TGTGCCAGCAGTGAGACAGGGCGGGGAGCTTTCTTT
CASSETGRGAFF
>TRBV6-1|TRBJ1-5|few|-
TGTGCCAGCAGTGATGGTGCCGACAGGACCCAGCATTTT
CASSDGADRTQHF
>TRBV19|TRBJ2-7|-|TRBD1
TGTGCCAGTAGTAGGGGGACAGGGGGTACGTACGAGCAGTACTTC
CASSRGTGGTYEQYF
>TRBV4-1|TRBJ2-2|once|-
TGCGCCAGCAGCCACACTACACTTACCGGGGAGCTGTTTTTT
CASSHTTLTGELFF
>TRBV18|TRBJ2-5|-|-
TGTGCCAGCTCACGCGGGGTCAAAGAGACCCAGTACTTC
CASSRGVKETQYF